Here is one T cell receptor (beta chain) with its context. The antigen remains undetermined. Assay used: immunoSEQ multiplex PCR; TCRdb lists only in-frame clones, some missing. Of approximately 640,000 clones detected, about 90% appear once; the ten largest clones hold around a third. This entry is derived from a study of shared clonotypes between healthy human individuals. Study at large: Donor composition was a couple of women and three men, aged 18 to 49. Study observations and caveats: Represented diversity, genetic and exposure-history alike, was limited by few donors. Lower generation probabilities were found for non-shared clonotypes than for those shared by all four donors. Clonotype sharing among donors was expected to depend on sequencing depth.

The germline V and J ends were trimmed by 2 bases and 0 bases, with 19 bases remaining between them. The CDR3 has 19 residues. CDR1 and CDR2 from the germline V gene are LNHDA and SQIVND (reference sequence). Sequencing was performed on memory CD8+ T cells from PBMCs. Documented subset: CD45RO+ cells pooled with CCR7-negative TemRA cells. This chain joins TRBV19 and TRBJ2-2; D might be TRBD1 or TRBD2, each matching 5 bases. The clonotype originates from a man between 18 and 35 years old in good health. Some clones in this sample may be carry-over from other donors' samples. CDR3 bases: TGTGCCAGTAGTATATTCGGGCGAGGGCAGGGAACGAACACCGGGGAGCTGTTTTTT. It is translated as CASSIFGRGQGTNTGELFF.